The clone carrying this TCR beta chain has a handful of counts. The antigen remains unidentified. Time point in this sample: persistent/refractory GD, antithyroid drugs over 5 years with positive TRAb. The TCR library was made from RNA that had been extracted from PBMCs in TRIzol. These data belong to a study of regulatory T cells in long-lasting Graves disease. Deletions cut 8 bases from V and 7 bases from J, with 15 bases between. The length of the CDR3 is 13 residues. Germline-derived CDR1 and CDR2 are MDHEN and SYDVKM. Study-level results: Public clonotype sharing was higher in persistent than newly diagnosed patients.

Library construction for TCR beta used iRepertoire HTBI primers and Arm-PCR of CDR3 regions. In the authors' workflow: Across the samples, identification revealed some 59 TRBV and around 14 TRBJ segments. TCRdb re-derived calls from the multiplex PCR reads in MiXCR, one entry per CDR3 protein. The V and J calls reflect TCRdb's pipeline rather than the authors' work. Of 400,000 to 500,000 distinct CDR3 sequences listed, 21% are singletons. The sample in question was peripheral blood mononuclear cells (PBMCs), obtained when the disease was refractory, from a patient treated with antithyroid drugs. This receptor was identified in a female donor with Graves disease. This chain connects TRBV28 to TRBJ1-3, with D maybe TRBD1 (6 bases). The CDR3 protein is CASFTWRGNTIYF. The DNA for the CDR3 is TGTGCCAGCTTCACGTGGAGGGGGAACACCATATATTTT.